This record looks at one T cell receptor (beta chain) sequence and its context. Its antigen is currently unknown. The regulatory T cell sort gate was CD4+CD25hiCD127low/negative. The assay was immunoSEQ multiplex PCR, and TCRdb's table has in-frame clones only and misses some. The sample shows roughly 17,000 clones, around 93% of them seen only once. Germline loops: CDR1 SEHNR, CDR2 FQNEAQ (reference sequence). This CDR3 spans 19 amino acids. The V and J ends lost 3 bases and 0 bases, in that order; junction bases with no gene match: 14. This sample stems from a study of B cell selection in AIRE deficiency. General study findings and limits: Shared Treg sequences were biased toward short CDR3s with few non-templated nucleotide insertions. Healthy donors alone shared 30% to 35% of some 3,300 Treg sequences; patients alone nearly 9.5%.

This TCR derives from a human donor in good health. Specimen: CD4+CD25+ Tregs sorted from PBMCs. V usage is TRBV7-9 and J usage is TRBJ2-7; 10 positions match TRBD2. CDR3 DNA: TGTGCCAGCAGCTTCGAACTAGCGGGGTCACCGAGGAGCTCCTACGAGCAGTACTTC. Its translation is CASSFELAGSPRSSYEQYF.